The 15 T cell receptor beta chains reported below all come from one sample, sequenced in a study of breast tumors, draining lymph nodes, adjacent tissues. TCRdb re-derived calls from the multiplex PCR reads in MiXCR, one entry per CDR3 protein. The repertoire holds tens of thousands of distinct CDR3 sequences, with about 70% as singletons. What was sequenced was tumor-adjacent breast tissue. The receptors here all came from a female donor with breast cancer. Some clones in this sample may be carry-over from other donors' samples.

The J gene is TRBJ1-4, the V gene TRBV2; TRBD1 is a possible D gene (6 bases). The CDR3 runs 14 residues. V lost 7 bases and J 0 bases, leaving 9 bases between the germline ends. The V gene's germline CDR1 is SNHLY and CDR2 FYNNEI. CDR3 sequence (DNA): TGTGCCAGCAAAAGGACAGCAACTAATGAAAAACTGTTTTTT. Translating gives CASKRTATNEKLFF.

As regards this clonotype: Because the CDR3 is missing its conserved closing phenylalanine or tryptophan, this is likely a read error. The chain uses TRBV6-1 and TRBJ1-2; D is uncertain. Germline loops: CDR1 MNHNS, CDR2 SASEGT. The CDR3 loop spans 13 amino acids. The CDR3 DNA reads TGTGCCAGCAGTCAAGCGGGGAGGTCTGGCTACACCTTA. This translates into CASSQAGRSGYTL.

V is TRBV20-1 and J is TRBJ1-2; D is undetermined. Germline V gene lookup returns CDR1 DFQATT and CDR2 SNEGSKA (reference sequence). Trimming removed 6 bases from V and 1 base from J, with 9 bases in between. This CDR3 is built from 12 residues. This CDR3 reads CSAGGSNYGYTF. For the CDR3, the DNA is TGCAGTGCGGGAGGGAGTAACTATGGCTACACCTTC.

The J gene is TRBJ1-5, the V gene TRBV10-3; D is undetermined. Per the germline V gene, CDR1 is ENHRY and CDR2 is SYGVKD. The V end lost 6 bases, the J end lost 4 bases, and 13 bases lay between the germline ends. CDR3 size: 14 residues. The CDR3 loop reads CAIRSHTANQPQHF. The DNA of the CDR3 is TGTGCCATCAGAAGCCACACGGCTAATCAGCCCCAGCATTTT.

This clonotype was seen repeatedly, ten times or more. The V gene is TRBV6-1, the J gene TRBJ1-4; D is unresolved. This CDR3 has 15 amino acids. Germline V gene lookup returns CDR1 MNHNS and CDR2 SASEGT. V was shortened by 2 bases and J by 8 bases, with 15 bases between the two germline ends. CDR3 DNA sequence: TGTGCCAGCAGTGAAAGGATGGTGACGGGGGAAAAACTGTTTTTT. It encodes CASSERMVTGEKLFF.

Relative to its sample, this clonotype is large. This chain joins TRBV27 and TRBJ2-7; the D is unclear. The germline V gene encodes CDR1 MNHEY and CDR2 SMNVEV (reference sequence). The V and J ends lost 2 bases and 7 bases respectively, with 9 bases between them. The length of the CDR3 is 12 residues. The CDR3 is CASSLQSREQYF. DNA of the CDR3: TGTGCCAGCAGTTTACAGTCGCGGGAGCAGTACTTC.

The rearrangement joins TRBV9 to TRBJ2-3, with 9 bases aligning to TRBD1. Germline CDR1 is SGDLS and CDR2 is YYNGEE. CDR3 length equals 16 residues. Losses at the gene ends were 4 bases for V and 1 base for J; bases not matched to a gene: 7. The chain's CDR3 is CASSSTGGAGTDTQYF. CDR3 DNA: TGTGCCAGCAGCTCCACAGGGGGCGCGGGCACAGATACGCAGTATTTT.

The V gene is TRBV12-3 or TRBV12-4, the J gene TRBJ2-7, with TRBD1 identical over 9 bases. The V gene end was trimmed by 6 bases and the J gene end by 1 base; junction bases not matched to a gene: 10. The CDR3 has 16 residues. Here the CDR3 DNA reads TGTGCCAGCAGCTCCCGAGGAGGGACAGGGTCCTACGAGCAGTACTTC. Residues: CASSSRGGTGSYEQYF.

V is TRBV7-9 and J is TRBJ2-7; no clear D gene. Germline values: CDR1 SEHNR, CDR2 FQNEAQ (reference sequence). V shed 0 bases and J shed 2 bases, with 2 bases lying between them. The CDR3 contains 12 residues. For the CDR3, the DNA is TGTGCCAGCAGCTTAGCGCCCTACGAGCAGTACTTC. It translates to CASSLAPYEQYF.

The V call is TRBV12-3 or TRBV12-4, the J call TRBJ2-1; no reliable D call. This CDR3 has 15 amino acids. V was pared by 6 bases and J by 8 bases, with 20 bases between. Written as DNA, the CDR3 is TGTGCCAGCAGGACCGAGCTGGGTTTTAAGGATGAGCAGTTCTTC. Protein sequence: CASRTELGFKDEQFF.

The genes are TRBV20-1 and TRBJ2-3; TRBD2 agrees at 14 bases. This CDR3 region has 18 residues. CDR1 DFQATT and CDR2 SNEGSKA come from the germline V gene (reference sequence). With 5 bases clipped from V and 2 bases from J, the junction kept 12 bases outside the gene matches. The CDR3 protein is CSAATGLAGVDPTDTQYF. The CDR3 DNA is TGCAGTGCTGCTACGGGACTAGCGGGAGTGGACCCCACAGATACGCAGTATTTT.

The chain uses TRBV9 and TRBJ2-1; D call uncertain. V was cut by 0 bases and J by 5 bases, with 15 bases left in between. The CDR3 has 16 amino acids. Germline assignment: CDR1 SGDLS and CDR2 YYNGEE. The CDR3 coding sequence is TGTGCCAGCAGCGTAGGCGCCACGGTGAATAACAATGAGCAGTTCTTC. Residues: CASSVGATVNNNEQFF.

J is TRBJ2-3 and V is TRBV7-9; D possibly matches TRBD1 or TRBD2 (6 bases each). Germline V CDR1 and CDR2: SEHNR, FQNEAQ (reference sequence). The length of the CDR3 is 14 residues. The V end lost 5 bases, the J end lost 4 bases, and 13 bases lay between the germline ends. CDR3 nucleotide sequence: TGTGCCAGCAGCCGAGAAAGGGGGGCAGATACGCAGTATTTT. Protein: CASSRERGADTQYF.

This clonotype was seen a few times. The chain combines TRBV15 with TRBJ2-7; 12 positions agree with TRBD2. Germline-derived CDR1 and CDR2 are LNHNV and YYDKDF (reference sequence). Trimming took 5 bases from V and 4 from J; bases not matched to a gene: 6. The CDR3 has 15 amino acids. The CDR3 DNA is TGTGCCACCAGCCGTGGACTAGCGGGGTCATACGAGCAGTACTTC. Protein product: CATSRGLAGSYEQYF.

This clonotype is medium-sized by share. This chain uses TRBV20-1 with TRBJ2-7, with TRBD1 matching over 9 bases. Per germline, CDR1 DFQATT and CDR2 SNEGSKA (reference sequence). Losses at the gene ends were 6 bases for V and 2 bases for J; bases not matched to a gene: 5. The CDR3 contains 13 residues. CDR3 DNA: TGCAGTGCAAGAAGGACAGGGGCCTACGAGCAGTACTTC. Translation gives CSARRTGAYEQYF.